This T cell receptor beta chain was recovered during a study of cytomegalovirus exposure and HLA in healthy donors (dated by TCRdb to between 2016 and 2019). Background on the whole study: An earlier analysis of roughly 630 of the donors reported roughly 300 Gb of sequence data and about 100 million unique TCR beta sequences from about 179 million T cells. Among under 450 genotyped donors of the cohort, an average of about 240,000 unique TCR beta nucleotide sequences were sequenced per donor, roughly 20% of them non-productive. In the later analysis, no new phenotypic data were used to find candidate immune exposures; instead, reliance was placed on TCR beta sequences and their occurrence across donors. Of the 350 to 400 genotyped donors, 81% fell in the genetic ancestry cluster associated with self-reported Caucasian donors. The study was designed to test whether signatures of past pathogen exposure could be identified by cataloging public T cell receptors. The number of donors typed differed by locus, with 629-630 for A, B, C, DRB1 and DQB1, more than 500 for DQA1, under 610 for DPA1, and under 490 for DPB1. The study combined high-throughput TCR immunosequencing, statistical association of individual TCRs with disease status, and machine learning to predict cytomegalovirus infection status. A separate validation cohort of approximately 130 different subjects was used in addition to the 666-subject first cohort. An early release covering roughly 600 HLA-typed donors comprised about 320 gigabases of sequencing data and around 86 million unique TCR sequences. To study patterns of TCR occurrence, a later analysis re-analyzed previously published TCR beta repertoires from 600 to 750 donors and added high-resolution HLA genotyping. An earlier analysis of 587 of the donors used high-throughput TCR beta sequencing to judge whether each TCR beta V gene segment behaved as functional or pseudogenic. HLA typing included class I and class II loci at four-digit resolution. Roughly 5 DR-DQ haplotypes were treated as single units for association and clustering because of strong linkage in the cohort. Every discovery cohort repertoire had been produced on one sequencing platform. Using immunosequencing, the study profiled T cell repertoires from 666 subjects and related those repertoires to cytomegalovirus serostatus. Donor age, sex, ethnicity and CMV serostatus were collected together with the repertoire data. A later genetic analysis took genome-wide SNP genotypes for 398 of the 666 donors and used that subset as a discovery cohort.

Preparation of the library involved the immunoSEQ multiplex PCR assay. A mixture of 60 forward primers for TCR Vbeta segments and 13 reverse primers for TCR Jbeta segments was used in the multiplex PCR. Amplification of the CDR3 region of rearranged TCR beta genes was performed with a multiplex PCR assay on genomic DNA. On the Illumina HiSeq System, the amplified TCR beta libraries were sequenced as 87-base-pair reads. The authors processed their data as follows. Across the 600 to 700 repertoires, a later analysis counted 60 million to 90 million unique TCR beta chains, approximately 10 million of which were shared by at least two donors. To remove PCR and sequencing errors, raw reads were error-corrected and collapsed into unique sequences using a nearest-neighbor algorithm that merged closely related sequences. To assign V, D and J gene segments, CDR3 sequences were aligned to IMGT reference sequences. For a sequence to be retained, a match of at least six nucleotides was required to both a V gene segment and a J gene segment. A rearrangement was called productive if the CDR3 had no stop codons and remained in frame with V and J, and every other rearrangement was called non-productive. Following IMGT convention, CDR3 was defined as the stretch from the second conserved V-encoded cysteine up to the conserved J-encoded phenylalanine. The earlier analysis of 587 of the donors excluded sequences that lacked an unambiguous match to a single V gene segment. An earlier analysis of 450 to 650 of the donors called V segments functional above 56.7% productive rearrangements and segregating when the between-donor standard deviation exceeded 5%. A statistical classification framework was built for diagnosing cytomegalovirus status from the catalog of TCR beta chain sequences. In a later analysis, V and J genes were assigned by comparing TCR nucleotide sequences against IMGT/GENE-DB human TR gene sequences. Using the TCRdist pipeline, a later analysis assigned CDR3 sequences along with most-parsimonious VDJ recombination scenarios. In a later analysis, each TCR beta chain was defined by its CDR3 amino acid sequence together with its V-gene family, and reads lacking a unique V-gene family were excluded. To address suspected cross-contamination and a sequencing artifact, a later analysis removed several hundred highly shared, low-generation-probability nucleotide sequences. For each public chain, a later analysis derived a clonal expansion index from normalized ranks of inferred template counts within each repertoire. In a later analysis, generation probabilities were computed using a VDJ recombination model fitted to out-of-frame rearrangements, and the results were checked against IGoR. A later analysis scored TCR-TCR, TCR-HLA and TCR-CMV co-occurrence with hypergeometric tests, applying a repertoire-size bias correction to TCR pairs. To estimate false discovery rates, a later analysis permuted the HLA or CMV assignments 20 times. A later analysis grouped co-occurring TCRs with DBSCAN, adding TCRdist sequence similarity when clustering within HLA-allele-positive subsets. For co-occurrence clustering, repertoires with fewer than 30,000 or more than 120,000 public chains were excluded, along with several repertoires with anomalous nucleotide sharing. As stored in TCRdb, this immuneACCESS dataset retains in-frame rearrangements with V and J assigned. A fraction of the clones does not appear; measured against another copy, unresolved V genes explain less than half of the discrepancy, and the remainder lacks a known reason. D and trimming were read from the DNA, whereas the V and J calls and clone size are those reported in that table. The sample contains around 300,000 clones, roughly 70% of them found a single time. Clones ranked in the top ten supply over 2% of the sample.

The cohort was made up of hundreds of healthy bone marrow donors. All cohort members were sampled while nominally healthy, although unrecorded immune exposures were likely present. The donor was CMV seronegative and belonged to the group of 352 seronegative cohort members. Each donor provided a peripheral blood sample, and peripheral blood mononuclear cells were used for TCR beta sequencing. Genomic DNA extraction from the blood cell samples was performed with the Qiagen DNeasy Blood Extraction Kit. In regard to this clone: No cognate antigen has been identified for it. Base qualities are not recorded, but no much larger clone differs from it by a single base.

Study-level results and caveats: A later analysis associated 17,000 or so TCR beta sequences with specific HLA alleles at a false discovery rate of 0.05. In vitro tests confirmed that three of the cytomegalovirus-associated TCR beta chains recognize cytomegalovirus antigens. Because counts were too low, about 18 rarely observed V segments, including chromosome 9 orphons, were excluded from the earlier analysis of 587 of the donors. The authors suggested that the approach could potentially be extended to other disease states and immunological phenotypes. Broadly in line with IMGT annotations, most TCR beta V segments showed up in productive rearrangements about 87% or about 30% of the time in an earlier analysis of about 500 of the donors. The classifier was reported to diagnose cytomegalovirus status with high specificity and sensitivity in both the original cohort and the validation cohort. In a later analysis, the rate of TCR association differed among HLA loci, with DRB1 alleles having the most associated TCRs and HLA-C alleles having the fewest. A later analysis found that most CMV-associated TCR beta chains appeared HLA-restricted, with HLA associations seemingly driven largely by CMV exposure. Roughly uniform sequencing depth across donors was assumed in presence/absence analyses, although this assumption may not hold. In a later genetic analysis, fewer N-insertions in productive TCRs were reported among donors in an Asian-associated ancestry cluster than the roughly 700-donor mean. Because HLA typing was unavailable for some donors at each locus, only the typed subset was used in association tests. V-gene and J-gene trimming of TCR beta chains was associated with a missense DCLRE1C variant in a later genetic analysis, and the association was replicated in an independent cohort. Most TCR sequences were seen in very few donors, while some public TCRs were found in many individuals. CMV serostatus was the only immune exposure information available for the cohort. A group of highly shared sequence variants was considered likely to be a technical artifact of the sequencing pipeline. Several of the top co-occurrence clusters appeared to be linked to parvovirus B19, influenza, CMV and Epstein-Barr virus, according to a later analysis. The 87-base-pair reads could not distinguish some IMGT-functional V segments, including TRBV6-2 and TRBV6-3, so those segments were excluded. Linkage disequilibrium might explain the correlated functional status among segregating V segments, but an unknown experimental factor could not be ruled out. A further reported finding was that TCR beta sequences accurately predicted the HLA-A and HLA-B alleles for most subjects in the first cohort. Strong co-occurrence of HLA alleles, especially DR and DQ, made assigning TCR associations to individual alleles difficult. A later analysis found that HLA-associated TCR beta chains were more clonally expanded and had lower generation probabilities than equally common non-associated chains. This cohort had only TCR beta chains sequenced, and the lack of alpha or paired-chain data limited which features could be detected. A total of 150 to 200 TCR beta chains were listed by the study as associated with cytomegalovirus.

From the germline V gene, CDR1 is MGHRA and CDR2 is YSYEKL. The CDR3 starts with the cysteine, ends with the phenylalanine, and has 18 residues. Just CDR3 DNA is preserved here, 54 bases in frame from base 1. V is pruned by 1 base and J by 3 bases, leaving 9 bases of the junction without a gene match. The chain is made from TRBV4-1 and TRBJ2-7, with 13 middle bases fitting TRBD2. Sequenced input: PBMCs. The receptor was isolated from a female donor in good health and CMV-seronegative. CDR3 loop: CASSQGGTGLAGFYEQYF. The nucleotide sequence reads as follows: TGCGCCAGCAGCCAAGGGGGAACGGGACTAGCGGGATTCTACGAGCAGTACTTC.